The rows below give T cell receptor beta chains drawn from one sample of a study of identical twins. TCRdb re-analysed the 5' RACE reads in MiXCR, keeping a single row per CDR3 protein. The sample contains 1.5 million to 2 million distinct CDR3 sequences, about 32% of which appear only once. The sample consisted of cord blood. Every receptor here comes from a newborn girl in good health. CDR3s include the opening cysteine and the closing phenylalanine or tryptophan. Fields, in order: CDR3 length, clone size, D gene, V gene, J gene, CDR3 DNA, CDR3 protein. The D gene is left open where the match is weak. Clone size, where shown, is once, few, many, or a class for clones that have expanded.

15	-	-	TRBV7-2	TRBJ2-7	TGTGCCAGCAGCTTTAGGGAGGAATCCTACAATGAGCAGTACTTC	CASSFREESYNEQYF
13	-	-	TRBV29-1	TRBJ1-3	TGCAGCGTTCGCAGGCGCTCTGGAAACACCATATATTTT	CSVRRRSGNTIYF
14	-	-	TRBV7-2	TRBJ2-3	TGTGCCAGCAGCCAGCAGGGGGGCCCAGATACGCAGTATTTT	CASSQQGGPDTQYF
15	-	-	TRBV10-3	TRBJ2-3	TGTGCCATCAGTGAGGGGGGACTCCCCACAGATACGCAGTATTTT	CAISEGGLPTDTQYF
13	many	-	TRBV20-1	TRBJ2-3	TGCAGTGCTAGAGATACTAGCACAGATACGCAGTATTTT	CSARDTSTDTQYF
15	-	-	TRBV7-6	TRBJ2-7	TGTGCCAGCAGCTTAGATCCGGGGGCCTCCTACGAGCAGTACTTC	CASSLDPGASYEQYF
16	few	-	TRBV20-1	TRBJ2-7	TGCAGTGCTAGAGATTCCCCGGGTAGAGGTGATTACGAGCAGTACTTC	CSARDSPGRGDYEQYF
16	-	-	TRBV5-1	TRBJ2-5	TGCGCCAGCAGCTTGGGTCCTAGACTATATTACAATGAGCAGTACTTC	CASSLGPRLYYNEQYF
12	many	-	TRBV29-1	TRBJ2-5	TGCAGCGTTGAAGGATACCGGGAGACCCAGTACTTC	CSVEGYRETQYF
15	few	TRBD1	TRBV6-2/TRBV6-3	TRBJ2-1	TGTGCCAGCAGTTGGGACAGGGTCTCCTACAATGAGCAGTTCTTC	CASSWDRVSYNEQFF
12	many	-	TRBV20-1	TRBJ2-7	TGCAGTGCTAGCGGGGCCTCCTACGAGCAGTACTTC	CSASGASYEQYF
16	few	TRBD2	TRBV4-2	TRBJ2-3	TGTGCCAGCAGCCAAGGCAGCGGGGGGGCCTTGGATACGCAGTATTTT	CASSQGSGGALDTQYF
15	few	TRBD2	TRBV5-1	TRBJ2-3	TGCGCCAGCAGCTCTAGCGGGAGATTGGGAGATACGCAGTATTTT	CASSSSGRLGDTQYF
12	once	TRBD2	TRBV7-2	TRBJ2-3	TGTGCCGGCAGCTTAGTGGGACTAGGACAGTATTTT	CAGSLVGLGQYF
13	few	-	TRBV30	TRBJ2-7	TGTGCCTGGAGTGTAATTCCCTCCTACGAGCAGTACTTC	CAWSVIPSYEQYF
15	few	TRBD2	TRBV3-1	TRBJ2-7	TGTGCCAGCAGCGCGACTAGCGGGAGTTTCCACGAGCAGTACTTC	CASSATSGSFHEQYF
15	-	-	TRBV3-1	TRBJ2-1	TGTGCCAGCAGCCAAGTCAGAGTCCTGTACAATGAGCAGTTCTTC	CASSQVRVLYNEQFF
13	-	-	TRBV11-2	TRBJ2-5	TGTGCCGGCAGCTTAGGAGTCCGGGAGACCCAGTACTTC	CAGSLGVRETQYF
16	few	TRBD2	TRBV5-6	TRBJ2-3	TGTGCCAGCAGCTGGGGACTAGCGGGGACTACAGATACGCAGTATTTT	CASSWGLAGTTDTQYF
14	many	TRBD1	TRBV12-3/TRBV12-4	TRBJ2-4	TGTGCCAGCAGCCCCGGGACAGGGGTAAACATTCAGTACTTC	CASSPGTGVNIQYF
14	few	TRBD1	TRBV29-1	TRBJ2-7	TGCAGCGTTGACCAACAGACAGGGGGCTACGAGCAGTACTTC	CSVDQQTGGYEQYF
16	-	-	TRBV20-1	TRBJ2-4	TGCAGTGCCCAATCTCCGGGTGTCCTAGCCAAAAACATTCAGTACTTC	CSAQSPGVLAKNIQYF
15	-	TRBD2	TRBV20-1	TRBJ2-3	TGCAGTGCGAGAAAGGGAGGGCCGACCACAGATACGCAGTATTTT	CSARKGGPTTDTQYF
16	once	TRBD1	TRBV6-5	TRBJ2-1	TGTGCCAGCATTCACGACCGGGACAGGGCCGTCTATGAGCAGTTCTTC	CASIHDRDRAVYEQFF
13	few	-	TRBV12-3/TRBV12-4	TRBJ2-7	TGTGCCAGCAGACCTACAGGGCTGTACGAGCAGTACTTC	CASRPTGLYEQYF
15	few	TRBD1	TRBV7-9	TRBJ1-6	TGTGCCAGCAGCTTATTAGGACAGGGGTTATCACCCCTCCACTTT	CASSLLGQGLSPLHF
15	few	TRBD2	TRBV6-4	TRBJ2-1	TGTGCCAGCAGTGAAGGGCGGGAGATCAACAATGAGCAGTTCTTC	CASSEGREINNEQFF
14	many	-	TRBV6-2/TRBV6-3	TRBJ2-4	TGTGCCAGCAGTTCTGGGTTATCCAAAAACATTCAGTACTTC	CASSSGLSKNIQYF
13	-	-	TRBV6-2/TRBV6-3	TRBJ1-6	TGTGCCAGCGTACCAGGGGTAAATTCACCCCTCCACTTT	CASVPGVNSPLHF
17	-	-	TRBV28	TRBJ2-6	TGTGCCAGCACTCCCGTAACCCCCCTATCTGGGGCCAACGTCCTGACTTTC	CASTPVTPLSGANVLTF
12	-	-	TRBV20-1	TRBJ1-5	TGCAGTGCTGACCGAACCAATCAGCCCCAGCATTTT	CSADRTNQPQHF
16	-	TRBD2	TRBV11-2	TRBJ2-7	TGTGCCAGCAGCTTAGGTGGGGGACTAGCGAGATACGAGCAGTACTTC	CASSLGGGLARYEQYF
15	few	TRBD1	TRBV7-9	TRBJ1-1	TGTGCCAGCAGCGCTCGACAGGGGACGAACACTGAAGCTTTCTTT	CASSARQGTNTEAFF
16	-	TRBD2	TRBV28	TRBJ2-1	TGTGCCAGCAGTTCCCATACTAGCGGGAGGGCCAATGAGCAGTTCTTC	CASSSHTSGRANEQFF
15	-	-	TRBV7-2	TRBJ2-5	TGTGCCAGCAGCTCCAGACTAGTATCTCTCAATGAGCAGTACTTC	CASSSRLVSLNEQYF
13	-	-	TRBV29-1	TRBJ1-1	TGCAGCGTTGTGGACATACTGAACACTGAAGCTTTCTTT	CSVVDILNTEAFF
14	few	TRBD1	TRBV12-3/TRBV12-4	TRBJ1-2	TGTGCCAGCAGTGCCCGACAGGGTGGGGGAGGCTACACCTTC	CASSARQGGGGYTF
15	many	-	TRBV9	TRBJ1-2	TGTGCCAGCAGCGTATCCTGGACTGTCAACTATGGCTACACCTTC	CASSVSWTVNYGYTF
16	-	TRBD2	TRBV3-1	TRBJ2-7	TGTGCCAGCAGCCATGCTAGCGGGAGTAAGGGCAATGAGCAGTACTTC	CASSHASGSKGNEQYF
14	few	-	TRBV6-1	TRBJ1-6	TGTGCCAGCAGACAGGGTGAGGTGTATTCACCCCTCCACTTT	CASRQGEVYSPLHF
15	-	TRBD1	TRBV12-5	TRBJ1-2	TGTGCTAGTGGTTTGGTATCAGGGGGAAAGGATGGCTACACCTTC	CASGLVSGGKDGYTF
21	-	TRBD2	TRBV3-1	TRBJ2-1	TGTGCCAGCAGCCAAGATTATGGGAGACTAGCGGGGGGGCCGGAGTACAATGAGCAGTTCTTC	CASSQDYGRLAGGPEYNEQFF
15	-	-	TRBV14	TRBJ2-1	TGTGCCAGCAGCCAAGGCAGGGCCCCCTACAATGAGCAGTTCTTC	CASSQGRAPYNEQFF
15	-	-	TRBV5-1	TRBJ2-7	TGCGCCAGCAGCCAAGGGGGGTTCTCCTACAATGAGCAGTACTTC	CASSQGGFSYNEQYF
14	once	-	TRBV19	TRBJ2-3	TGTGCCAGTAGTGGCCCTGGGGCTCTGGATACGCAGTATTTT	CASSGPGALDTQYF
14	-	-	TRBV20-1	TRBJ2-1	TGCAGTGCTAGTAAGGCTAACTCCTACAATGAGCAGTTCTTC	CSASKANSYNEQFF
15	-	TRBD2	TRBV27	TRBJ2-7	TGTGCCATCAGATACTTAGCGGGAGGTCCCTACGAGCAGTACTTC	CAIRYLAGGPYEQYF
15	few	-	TRBV5-1	TRBJ2-7	TGCGCCAGCAGCTCCACCGAGACTATCTACAATGAGCAGTACTTC	CASSSTETIYNEQYF